Given below is one T cell receptor beta chain in context. The sample originates from a study of cytomegalovirus exposure and HLA in healthy donors. In the PCR, 60 Vbeta and 13 Jbeta primers were used. Measured with immunoSEQ multiplex PCR; TCRdb has only the in-frame clones, and not every one. The sample has 65,000 to 75,000 clones, about 63% seen once. This CDR3 comprises 14 residues. Germline lookup yields CDR1 SGHNT and CDR2 YENEEA. The V and J ends lost 4 bases and 5 bases, in that order; junction bases with no gene match: 8. Each donor was nominally healthy when sampled (though unrecorded immune exposures were likely).

This receptor was identified in a man between 35 and 55 years old in good health and CMV-seropositive. The rearrangement links TRBV11-3 to TRBJ2-7; TRBD2 matches at 7 bases. The material sequenced was PBMCs. The CDR3 region has the DNA TGTGCCAGCAGCTCAGGACTAGAGGCGGACGAGCAGTACTTC. It is translated as CASSSGLEADEQYF.